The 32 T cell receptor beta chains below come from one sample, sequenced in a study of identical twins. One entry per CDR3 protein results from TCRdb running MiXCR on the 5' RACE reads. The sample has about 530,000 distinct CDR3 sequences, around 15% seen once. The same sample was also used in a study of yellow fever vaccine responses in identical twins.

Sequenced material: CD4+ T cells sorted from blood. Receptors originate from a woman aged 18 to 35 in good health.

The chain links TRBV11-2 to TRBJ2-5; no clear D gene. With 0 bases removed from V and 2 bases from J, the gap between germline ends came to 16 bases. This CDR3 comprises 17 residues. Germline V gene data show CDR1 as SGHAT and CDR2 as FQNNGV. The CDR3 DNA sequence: TGTGCCAGCAGCTTAGAGACGTGGTACCACCTTCAAGAGACCCAGTACTTC. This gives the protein CASSLETWYHLQETQYF.

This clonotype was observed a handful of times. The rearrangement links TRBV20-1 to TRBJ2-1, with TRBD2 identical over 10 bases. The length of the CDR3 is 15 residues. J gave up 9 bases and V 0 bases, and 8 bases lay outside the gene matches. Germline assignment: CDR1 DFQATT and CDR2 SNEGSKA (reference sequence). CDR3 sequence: CSAREEREGRGEQFF. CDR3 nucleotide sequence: TGCAGTGCTAGAGAGGAGCGGGAGGGGAGGGGTGAGCAGTTCTTC.

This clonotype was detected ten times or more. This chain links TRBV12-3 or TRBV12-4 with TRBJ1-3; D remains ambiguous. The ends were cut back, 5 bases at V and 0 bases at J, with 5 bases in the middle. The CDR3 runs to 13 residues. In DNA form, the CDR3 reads TGTGCCAGCAGTGTGAGCTCTGGAAACACCATATATTTT. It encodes CASSVSSGNTIYF.

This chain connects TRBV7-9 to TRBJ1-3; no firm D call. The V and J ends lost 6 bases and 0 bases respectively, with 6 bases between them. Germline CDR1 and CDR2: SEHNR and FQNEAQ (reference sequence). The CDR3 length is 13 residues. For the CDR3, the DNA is TGTGCCAGCAGGATAGACTCTGGAAACACCATATATTTT. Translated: CASRIDSGNTIYF. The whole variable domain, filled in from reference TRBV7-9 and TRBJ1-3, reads DTGVSQNPRHKITKRGQNVTFRCDPISEHNRLYWYRQTLGQGPEFLTYFQNEAQLEKSRLLSDRFSAERPKGSFSTLEIQRTEQGDSAMYLCASRIDSGNTIYFGEGSWLTVV.

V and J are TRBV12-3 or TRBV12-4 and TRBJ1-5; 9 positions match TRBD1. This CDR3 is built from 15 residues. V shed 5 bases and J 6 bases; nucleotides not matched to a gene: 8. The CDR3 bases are TGTGCCAGCAGTGGGGACAGGGCGGTCGGTCAGCCCCAGCATTTT. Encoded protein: CASSGDRAVGQPQHF.

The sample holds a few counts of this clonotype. The CDR3 DNA reads TGCAGTGCCCCGGTCGGCGGGGGGTACAATGAGCAGTTCTTC. Encoded protein: CSAPVGGGYNEQFF. V gene TRBV20-1 combines with J gene TRBJ2-1; 8 bases are shared with TRBD2. CDR1 and CDR2 from the germline V gene are DFQATT and SNEGSKA (reference sequence). This CDR3 is 14 amino acids long. Trimming at V came to 6 bases and at J to 4 bases, leaving 8 bases not matched to a gene.

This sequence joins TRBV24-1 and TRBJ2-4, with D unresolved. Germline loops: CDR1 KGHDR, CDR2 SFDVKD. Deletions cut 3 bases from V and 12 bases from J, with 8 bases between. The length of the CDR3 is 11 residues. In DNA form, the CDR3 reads TGTGCCACCAGTGATGGTGGACCTCAGTACTTC. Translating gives CATSDGGPQYF.

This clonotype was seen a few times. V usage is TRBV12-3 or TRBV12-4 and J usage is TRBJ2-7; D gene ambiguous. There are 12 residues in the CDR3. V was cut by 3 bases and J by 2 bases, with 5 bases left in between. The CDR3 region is CASSFDTYEQYF. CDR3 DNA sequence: TGTGCCAGCAGTTTCGATACCTACGAGCAGTACTTC.

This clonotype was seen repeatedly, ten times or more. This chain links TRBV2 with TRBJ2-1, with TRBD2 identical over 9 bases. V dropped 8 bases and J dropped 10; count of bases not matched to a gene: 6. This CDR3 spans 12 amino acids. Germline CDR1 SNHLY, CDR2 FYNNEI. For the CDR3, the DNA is TGTGCCAGCGGGAGCGGGGGGCCGGAGCAGTTCTTC. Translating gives CASGSGGPEQFF. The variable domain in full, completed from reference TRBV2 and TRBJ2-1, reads EPEVTQTPSHQVTQMGQEVILRCVPISNHLYFYWYRQILGQKVEFLVSFYNNEISEKSEIFDDQFSVERPDGSNFTLKIRSTKLEDSAMYFCASGSGGPEQFFGPGTRLTVL.

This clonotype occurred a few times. DNA of the CDR3: TGCGCCAGCAGCCCCCCCGGGGGCTACCAAGAGACCCAGTACTTC. Residues: CASSPPGGYQETQYF. This chain connects TRBV5-1 to TRBJ2-5; D assignment may be TRBD1 or TRBD2 (6 bases each). Germline V CDR1 and CDR2: SGHRS, YFSETQ. V was clipped by 4 bases and J by 0 bases, with 13 bases between them. CDR3 length equals 15 residues.

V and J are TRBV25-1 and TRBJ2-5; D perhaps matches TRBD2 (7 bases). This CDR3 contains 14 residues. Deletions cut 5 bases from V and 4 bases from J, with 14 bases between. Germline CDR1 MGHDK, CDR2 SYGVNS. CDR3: CASSRSGGRETQYF. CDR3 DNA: TGTGCCAGCAGTAGGTCCGGGGGGCGAGAGACCCAGTACTTC.

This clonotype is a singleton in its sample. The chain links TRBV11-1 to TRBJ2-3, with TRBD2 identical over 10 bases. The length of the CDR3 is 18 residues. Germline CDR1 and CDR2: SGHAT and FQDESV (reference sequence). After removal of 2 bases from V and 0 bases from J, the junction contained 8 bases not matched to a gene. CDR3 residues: CASSLRAGGPRSTDTQYF. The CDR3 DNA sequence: TGTGCCAGCAGCTTAAGAGCGGGAGGGCCGCGGAGCACAGATACGCAGTATTTT.

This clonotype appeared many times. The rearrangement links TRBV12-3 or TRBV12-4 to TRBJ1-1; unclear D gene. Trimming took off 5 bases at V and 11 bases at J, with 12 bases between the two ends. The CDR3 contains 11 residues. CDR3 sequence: CASSHLGRAFF. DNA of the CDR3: TGTGCCAGCAGTCATTTGGGCCGGGCTTTCTTT.

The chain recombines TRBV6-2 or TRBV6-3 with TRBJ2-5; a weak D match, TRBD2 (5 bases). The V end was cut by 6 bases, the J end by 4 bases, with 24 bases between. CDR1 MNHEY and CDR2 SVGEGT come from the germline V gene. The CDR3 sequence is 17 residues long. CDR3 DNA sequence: TGTGCCAGCAGCACTGACGAGCGGAAGTCTCTCCCAGAGACCCAGTACTTC. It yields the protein CASSTDERKSLPETQYF.

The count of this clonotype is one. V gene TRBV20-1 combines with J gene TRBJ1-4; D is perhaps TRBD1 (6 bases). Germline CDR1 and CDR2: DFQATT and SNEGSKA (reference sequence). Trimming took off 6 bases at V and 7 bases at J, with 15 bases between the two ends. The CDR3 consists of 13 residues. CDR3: CSAEGGAAEKLFF. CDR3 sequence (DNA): TGCAGTGCCGAGGGGGGCGCCGCTGAAAAACTGTTTTTT.

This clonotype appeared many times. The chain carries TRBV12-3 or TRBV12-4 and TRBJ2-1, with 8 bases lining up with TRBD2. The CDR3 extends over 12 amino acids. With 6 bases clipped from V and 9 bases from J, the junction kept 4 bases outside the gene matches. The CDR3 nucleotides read TGTGCCAGCAGCCTCGGGGGGGGTGAGCAGTTCTTC. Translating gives CASSLGGGEQFF.

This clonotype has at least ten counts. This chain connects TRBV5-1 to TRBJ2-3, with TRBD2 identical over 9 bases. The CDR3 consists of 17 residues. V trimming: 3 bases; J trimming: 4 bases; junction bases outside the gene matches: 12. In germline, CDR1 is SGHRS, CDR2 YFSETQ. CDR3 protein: CASSSPGTSRVADTQYF. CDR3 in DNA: TGCGCCAGCAGCTCCCCCGGGACTAGCCGAGTGGCAGATACGCAGTATTTT.

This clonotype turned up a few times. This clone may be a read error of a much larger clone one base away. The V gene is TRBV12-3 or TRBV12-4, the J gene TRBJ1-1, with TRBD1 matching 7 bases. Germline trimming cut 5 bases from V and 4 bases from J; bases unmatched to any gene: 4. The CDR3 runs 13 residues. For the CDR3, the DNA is TGTGCCAGCAGTGTACAGGGGACCACTGAAGCTTTCTTT. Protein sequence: CASSVQGTTEAFF.

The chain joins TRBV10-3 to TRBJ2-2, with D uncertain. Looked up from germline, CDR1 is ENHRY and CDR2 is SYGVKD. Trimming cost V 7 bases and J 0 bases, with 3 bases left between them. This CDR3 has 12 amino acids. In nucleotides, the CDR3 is TGTGCCATCAATTCGAACACCGGGGAGCTGTTTTTT. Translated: CAINSNTGELFF.

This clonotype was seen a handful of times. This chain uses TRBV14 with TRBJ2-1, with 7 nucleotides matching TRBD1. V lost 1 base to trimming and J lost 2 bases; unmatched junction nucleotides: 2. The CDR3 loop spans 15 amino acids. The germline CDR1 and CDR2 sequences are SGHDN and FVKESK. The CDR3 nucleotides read TGTGCCAGCAGCCAAGGGACAGGACCCTACAATGAGCAGTTCTTC. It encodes CASSQGTGPYNEQFF.

The DNA of the CDR3 is TGTGCCAGCAGCCAAACCGGGACCCACTCCTACAATGAGCAGTTCTTC. Amino acids: CASSQTGTHSYNEQFF. The V and J genes are TRBV4-2 and TRBJ2-1; D is possibly TRBD1 or TRBD2 (5 bases each). The CDR3 has 16 residues. The germline V gene encodes CDR1 LGHNA and CDR2 YNFKEQ. V dropped 2 bases and J dropped 0 bases, with 11 bases sitting between them.

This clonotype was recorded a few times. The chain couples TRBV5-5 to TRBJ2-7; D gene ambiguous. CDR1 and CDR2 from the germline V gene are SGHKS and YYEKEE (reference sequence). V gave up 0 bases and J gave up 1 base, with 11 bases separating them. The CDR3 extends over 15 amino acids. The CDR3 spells CASSLAPQTSYEQYF. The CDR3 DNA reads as TGTGCCAGCAGCTTGGCCCCACAGACTTCCTACGAGCAGTACTTC.

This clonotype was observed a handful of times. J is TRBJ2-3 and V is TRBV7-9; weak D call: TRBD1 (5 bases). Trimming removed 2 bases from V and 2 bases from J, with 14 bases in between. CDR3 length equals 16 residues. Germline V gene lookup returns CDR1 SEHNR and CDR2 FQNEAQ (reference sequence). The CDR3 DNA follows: TGTGCCAGCAGCTTAATGGGGCAGATCTACACAGATACGCAGTATTTT. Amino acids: CASSLMGQIYTDTQYF. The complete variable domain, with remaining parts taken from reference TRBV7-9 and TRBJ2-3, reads DTGVSQNPRHKITKRGQNVTFRCDPISEHNRLYWYRQTLGQGPEFLTYFQNEAQLEKSRLLSDRFSAERPKGSFSTLEIQRTEQGDSAMYLCASSLMGQIYTDTQYFGPGTRLTVL.

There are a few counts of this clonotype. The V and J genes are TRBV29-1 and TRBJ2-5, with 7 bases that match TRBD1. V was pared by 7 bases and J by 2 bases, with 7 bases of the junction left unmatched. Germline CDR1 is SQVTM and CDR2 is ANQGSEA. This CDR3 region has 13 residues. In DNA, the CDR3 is TGCAGCGCCCGGACAGGATTTCAAGAGACCCAGTACTTC. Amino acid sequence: CSARTGFQETQYF.

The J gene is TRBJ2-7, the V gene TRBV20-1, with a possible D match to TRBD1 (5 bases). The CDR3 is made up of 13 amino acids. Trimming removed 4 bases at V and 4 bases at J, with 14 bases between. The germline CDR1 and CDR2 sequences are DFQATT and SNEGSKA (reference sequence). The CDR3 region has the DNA TGCAGTGCTAAAGATTTTAGGGGTTACGAGCAGTACGTC. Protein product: CSAKDFRGYEQYV.

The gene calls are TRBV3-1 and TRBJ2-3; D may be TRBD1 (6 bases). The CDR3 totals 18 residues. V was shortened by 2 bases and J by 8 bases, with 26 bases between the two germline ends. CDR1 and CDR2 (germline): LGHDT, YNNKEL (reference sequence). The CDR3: CASSQPSTGLRVRVTQYF. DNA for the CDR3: TGTGCCAGCAGCCAACCTTCCACAGGGTTGAGGGTGAGAGTTACGCAGTATTTT.

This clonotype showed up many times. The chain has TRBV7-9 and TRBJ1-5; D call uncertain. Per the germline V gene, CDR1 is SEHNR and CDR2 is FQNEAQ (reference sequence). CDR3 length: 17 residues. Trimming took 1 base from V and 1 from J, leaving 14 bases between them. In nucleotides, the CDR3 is TGTGCCAGCAGCTTAGAATCAGGTGTAGCGAGCAATCAGCCCCAGCATTTT. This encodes CASSLESGVASNQPQHF. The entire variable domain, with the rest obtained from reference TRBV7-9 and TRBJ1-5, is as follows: DTGVSQNPRHKITKRGQNVTFRCDPISEHNRLYWYRQTLGQGPEFLTYFQNEAQLEKSRLLSDRFSAERPKGSFSTLEIQRTEQGDSAMYLCASSLESGVASNQPQHFGDGTRLSIL.

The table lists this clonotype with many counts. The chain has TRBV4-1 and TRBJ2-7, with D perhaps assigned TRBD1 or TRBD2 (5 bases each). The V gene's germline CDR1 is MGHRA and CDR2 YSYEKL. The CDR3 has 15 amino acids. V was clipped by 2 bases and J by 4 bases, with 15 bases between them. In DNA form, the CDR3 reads TGCGCCAGCAGCCAAATGGGGCTAGCACGGTACGAGCAGTACTTC. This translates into CASSQMGLARYEQYF.

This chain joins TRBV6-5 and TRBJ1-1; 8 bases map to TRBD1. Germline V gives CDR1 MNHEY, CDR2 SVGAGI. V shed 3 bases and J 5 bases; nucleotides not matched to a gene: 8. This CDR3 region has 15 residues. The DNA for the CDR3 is TGTGCCAGCAGTTATTATAACAGGGGGAAAACTGAAGCTTTCTTT. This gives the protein CASSYYNRGKTEAFF.

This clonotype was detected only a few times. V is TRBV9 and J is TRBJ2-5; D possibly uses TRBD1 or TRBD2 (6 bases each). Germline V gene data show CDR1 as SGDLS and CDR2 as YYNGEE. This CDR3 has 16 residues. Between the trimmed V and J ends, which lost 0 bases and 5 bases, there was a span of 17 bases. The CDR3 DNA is TGTGCCAGCAGCGTAGGGGGGGCGATTCGGCAGGAGACCCAGTACTTC. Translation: CASSVGGAIRQETQYF. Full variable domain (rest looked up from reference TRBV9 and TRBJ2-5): DSGVTQTPKHLITATGQRVTLRCSPRSGDLSVYWYQQSLDQGLQFLIQYYNGEERAKGNILERFSAQQFPDLHSELNLSSLELGDSALYFCASSVGGAIRQETQYFGPGTRLLVL.

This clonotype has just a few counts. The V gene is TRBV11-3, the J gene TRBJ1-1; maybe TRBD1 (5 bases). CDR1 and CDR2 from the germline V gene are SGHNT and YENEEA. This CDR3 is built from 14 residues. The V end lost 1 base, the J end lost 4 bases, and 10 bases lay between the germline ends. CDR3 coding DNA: TGTGCCAGCAGCTTAGGCCGGGGGACCACTGAAGCTTTCTTT. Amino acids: CASSLGRGTTEAFF.

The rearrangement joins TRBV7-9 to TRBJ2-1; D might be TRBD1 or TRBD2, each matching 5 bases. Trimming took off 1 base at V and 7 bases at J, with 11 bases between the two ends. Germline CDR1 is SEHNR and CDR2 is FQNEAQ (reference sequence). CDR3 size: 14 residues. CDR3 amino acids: CASSLGSEGNEQFF. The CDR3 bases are TGTGCCAGCAGCTTAGGTTCCGAGGGGAATGAGCAGTTCTTC.